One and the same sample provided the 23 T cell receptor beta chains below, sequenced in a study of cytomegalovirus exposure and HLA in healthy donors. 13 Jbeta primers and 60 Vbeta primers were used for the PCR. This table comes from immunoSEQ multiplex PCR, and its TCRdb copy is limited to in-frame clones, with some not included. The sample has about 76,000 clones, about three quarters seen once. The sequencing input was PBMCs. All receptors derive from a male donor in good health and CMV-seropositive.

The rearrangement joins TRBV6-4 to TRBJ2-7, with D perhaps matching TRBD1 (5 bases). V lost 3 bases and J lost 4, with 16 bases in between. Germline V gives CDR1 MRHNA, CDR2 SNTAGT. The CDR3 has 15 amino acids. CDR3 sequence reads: CASSDFRVGEYEQYF. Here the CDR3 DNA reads TGTGCCAGCAGTGATTTCAGGGTGGGCGAGTACGAGCAGTACTTC.

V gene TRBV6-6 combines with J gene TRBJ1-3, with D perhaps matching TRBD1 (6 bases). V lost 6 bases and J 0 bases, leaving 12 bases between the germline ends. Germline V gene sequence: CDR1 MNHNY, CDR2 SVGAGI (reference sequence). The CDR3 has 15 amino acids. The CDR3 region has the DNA TGTGCCAGCAGGGGACAAACAGGCTCTGGAAACACCATATATTTT. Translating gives CASRGQTGSGNTIYF.

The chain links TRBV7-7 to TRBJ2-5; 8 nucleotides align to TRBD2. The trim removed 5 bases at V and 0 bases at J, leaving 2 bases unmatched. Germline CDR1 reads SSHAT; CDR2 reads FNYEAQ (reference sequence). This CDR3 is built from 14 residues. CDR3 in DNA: TGTGCCAGCAGCGGAGCGGGAGACCAAGAGACCCAGTACTTC. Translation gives CASSGAGDQETQYF.

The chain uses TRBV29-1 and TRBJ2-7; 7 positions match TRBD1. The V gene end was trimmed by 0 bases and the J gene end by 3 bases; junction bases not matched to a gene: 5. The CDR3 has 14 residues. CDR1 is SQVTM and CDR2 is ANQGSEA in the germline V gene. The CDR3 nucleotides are TGCAGCGTTGAAGATGGGGACAGAGGCTACGAGCAGTACTTC. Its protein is CSVEDGDRGYEQYF.

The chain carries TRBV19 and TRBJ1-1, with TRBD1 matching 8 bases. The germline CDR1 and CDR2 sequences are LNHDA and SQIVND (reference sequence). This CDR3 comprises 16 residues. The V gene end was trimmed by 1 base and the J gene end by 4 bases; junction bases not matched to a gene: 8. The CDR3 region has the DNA TGTGCCAGTAGTATAGGAACAAGACAGGGGCTCACTGAAGCTTTCTTT. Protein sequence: CASSIGTRQGLTEAFF.

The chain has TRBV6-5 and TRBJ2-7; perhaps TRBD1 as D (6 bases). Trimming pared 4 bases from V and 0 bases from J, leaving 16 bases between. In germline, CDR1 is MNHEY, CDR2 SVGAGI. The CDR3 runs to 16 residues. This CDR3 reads CASSSQQGRPSYEQYF. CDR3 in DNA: TGTGCCAGCAGTTCTCAACAGGGTCGCCCCTCCTACGAGCAGTACTTC.

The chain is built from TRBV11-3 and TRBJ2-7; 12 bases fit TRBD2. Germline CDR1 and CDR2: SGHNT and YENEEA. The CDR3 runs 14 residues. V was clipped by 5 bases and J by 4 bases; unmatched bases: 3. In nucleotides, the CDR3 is TGTGCCAGCAGCCCCGGACTAGCGGGATACGAGCAGTACTTC. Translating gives CASSPGLAGYEQYF.

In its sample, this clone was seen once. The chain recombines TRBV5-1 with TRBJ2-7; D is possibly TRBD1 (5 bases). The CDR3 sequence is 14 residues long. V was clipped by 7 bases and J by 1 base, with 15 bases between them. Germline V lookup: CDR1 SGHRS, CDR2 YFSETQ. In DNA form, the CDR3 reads TGCGCCAGCTCCCTTAGGGGTCCTTCCTACGAGCAGTACTTC. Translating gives CASSLRGPSYEQYF.

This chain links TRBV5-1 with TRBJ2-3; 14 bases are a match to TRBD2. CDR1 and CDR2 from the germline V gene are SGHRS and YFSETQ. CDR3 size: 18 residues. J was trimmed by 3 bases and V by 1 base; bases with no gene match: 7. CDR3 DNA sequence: TGCGCCAGCAGCTTGTCTGGGACTAGCGGGAGTGGAACAGATACGCAGTATTTT. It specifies CASSLSGTSGSGTDTQYF.

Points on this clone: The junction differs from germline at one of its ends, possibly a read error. CDR3: CSSSPDRAETQYF. The DNA for the CDR3 is TGTTCCAGCAGCCCCGACAGGGCCGAGACCCAGTACTTC. The rearrangement links TRBV7-3 to TRBJ2-5; 7 nucleotides align to TRBD1. CDR3 length equals 13 residues. Germline V gene lookup returns CDR1 SGHTA and CDR2 FQGTGA.

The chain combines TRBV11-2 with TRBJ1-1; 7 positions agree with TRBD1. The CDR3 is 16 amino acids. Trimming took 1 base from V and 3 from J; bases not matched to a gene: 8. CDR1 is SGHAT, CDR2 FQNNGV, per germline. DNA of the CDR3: TGTGCCAGCAGCTTAGGTGTCAGGGGGAGAGACACTGAAGCTTTCTTT. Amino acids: CASSLGVRGRDTEAFF.

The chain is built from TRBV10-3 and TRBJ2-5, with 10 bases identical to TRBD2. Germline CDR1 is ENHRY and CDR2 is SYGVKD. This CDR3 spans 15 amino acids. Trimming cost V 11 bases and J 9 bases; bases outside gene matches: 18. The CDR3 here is CASGQASGRGGSQYF. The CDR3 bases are TGTGCCTCGGGGCAGGCGAGCGGGAGGGGGGGATCCCAGTACTTC.

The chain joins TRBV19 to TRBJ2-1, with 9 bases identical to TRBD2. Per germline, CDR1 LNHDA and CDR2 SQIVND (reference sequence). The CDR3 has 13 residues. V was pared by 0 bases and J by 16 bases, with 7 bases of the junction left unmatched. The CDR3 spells CASSIDPGLAEFF. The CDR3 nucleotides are TGTGCCAGTAGTATAGACCCGGGACTAGCAGAATTCTTC.

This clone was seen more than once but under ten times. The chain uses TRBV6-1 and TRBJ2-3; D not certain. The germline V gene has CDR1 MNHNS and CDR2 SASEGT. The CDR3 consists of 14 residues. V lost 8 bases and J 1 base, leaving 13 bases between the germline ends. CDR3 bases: TGTGCCAGCTCCCGTGAGTTGCGCACAGATACGCAGTATTTT. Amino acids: CASSRELRTDTQYF.

The CDR3 nucleotides read TGTGCCAGCAGTGAAGAGATAGCGGGTGCCTTAGAGACCCAGTACTTC. Amino acid sequence: CASSEEIAGALETQYF. The genes are TRBV6-1 and TRBJ2-5; 7 positions match TRBD2. The germline V gene has CDR1 MNHNS and CDR2 SASEGT. This CDR3 spans 16 amino acids. After removal of 1 base from V and 4 bases from J, the junction contained 9 bases not matched to a gene.

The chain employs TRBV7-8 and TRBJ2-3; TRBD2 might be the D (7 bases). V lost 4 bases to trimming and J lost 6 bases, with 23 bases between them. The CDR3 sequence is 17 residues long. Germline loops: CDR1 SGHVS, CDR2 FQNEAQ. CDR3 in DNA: TGTGCCAGCAGCTGGGGGGGGATAGGCAGGGGTACGGATACGCAGTATTTT. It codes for CASSWGGIGRGTDTQYF.

The CDR3 nucleotides read TGTGCCTGGACCGCGGCCCACCCGCGGGTGGAGTTCTTT. Its protein product is CAWTAAHPRVEFF. The V call is TRBV30, the J call TRBJ1-1; D remains ambiguous. Trimming pared 4 bases from V and 14 bases from J, leaving 23 bases between. CDR3 length equals 13 residues. From germline, CDR1 is GTSNPN and CDR2 SVGIG (reference sequence).

The CDR3 sequence: CASSLPGGLTYNEQFF. CDR3 coding DNA: TGTGCCAGCAGCTTGCCCGGGGGGCTCACCTACAATGAGCAGTTCTTC. The chain employs TRBV5-4 and TRBJ2-1; a weak D match, TRBD2 (7 bases). The V end was cut by 1 base, the J end by 2 bases, with 13 bases between. The CDR3 sequence is 16 residues long. Germline V gives CDR1 SGHNT, CDR2 YYREEE (reference sequence).

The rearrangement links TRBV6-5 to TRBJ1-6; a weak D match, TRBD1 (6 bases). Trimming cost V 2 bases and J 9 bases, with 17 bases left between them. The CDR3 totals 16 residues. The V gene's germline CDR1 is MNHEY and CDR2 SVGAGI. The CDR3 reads CASSYRTVGRGSPLHF. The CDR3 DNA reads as TGTGCCAGCAGTTACAGGACAGTAGGAAGAGGTTCACCCCTCCACTTT.

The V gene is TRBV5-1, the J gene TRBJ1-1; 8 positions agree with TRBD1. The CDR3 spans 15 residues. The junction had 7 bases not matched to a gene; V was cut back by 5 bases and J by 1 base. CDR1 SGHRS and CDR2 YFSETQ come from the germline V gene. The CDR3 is CASSPQTGANTEAFF. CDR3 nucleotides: TGCGCCAGCAGTCCACAGACAGGGGCGAACACTGAAGCTTTCTTT.

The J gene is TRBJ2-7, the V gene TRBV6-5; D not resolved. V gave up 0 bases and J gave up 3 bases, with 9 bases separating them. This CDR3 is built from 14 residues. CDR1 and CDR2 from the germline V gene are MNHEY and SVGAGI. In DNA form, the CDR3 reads TGTGCCAGCAGTTACTCGGAACGCGGCTACGAGCAGTACTTC. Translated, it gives CASSYSERGYEQYF.

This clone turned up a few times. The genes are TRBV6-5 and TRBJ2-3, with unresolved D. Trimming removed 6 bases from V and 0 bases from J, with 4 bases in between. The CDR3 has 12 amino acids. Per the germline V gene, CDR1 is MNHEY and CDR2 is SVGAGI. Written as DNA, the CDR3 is TGTGCCAGCAGGACTAGCACAGATACGCAGTATTTT. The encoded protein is CASRTSTDTQYF.

Written as DNA, the CDR3 is TGTGCCACCAGCAGAGATCGACAACGCAATCAGCCCCAGCATTTT. Translating it yields CATSRDRQRNQPQHF. The chain combines TRBV15 with TRBJ1-5; D uncertain. The V end was cut by 0 bases, the J end by 2 bases, with 8 bases between. Germline-derived CDR1 and CDR2 are LNHNV and YYDKDF (reference sequence). This CDR3 is 15 amino acids long. Filled out from reference TRBV15 and TRBJ1-5, the complete variable domain reads DAMVIQNPRYQVTQFGKPVTLSCSQTLNHNVMYWYQQKSSQAPKLLFHYYDKDFNNEADTPDNFQSRRPNTSFCFLDIRSPGLGDTAMYLCATSRDRQRNQPQHFGDGTRLSIL.